This TCR beta chain was identified during a study of T cell repertoires in cytomegalovirus infection. TCRdb reanalysed the reads using MiXCR and keeps one entry per CDR3 protein. Of roughly 310,000 distinct CDR3 sequences in the sample, roughly 15% were seen once. The CDR3 extends over 16 amino acids. CDR1 and CDR2 (germline): SGDLS, YYNGEE. With V trimmed by 0 bases and J by 6 bases, 8 bases remained unmatched. Sequencing input: PBMCs. The V and J genes are TRBV9 and TRBJ2-2; the match to TRBD2 covers 7 bases. The clonotype was recovered from a human donor in good health (CMV status not recorded). Some clones in this sample may be carry-over from other donors' samples. The CDR3 DNA sequence: TGTGCCAGCAGCGTAGAAGGTAGCGGGCCGCCCGGGGAGCTGTTTTTT. Translation: CASSVEGSGPPGELFF. The full variable domain, with the rest looked up from reference TRBV9 and TRBJ2-2, is DSGVTQTPKHLITATGQRVTLRCSPRSGDLSVYWYQQSLDQGLQFLIQYYNGEERAKGNILERFSAQQFPDLHSELNLSSLELGDSALYFCASSVEGSGPPGELFFGEGSRLTVL.